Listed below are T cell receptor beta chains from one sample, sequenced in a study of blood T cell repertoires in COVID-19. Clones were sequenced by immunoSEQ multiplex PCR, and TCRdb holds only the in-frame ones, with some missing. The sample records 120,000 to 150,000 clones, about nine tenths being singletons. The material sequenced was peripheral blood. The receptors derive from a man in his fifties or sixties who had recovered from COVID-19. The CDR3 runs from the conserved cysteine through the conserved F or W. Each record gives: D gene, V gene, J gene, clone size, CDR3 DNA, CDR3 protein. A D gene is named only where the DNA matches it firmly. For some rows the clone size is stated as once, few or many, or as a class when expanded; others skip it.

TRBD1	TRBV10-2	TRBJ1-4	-	TGCGCCAGCGGGAAGGGACAGCTAAATGAAAAACTGTTTTTT	CASGKGQLNEKLFF
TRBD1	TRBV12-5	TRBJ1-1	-	TGTGCTAGTGGTTTGGGTCTCCAGGGGGTCGTTGAAGCTTTCTTT	CASGLGLQGVVEAFF
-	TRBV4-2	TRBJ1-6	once	TGTGCCAGCAGCCAAGTCATCCAGGGGTCGGGGTCACCCCTCCACTTT	CASSQVIQGSGSPLHF
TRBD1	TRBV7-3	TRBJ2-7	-	TGTGCCAGCAGCTCCCCAGGGGGCGAGCAGTACTTC	CASSSPGGEQYF
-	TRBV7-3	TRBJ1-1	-	TGTGCCAGCAGCTTGGAGGAAGGCAGTCGAGCTTTCTTT	CASSLEEGSRAFF
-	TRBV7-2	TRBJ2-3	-	TGTGCCAGCAGCTTAGTTGTCCTCAGGGAGCAGTATTTT	CASSLVVLREQYF
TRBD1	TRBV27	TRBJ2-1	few	TGTGCCAGCAGTTTGGGACAGGGAGGGTACAATGAGCAGTTCTTC	CASSLGQGGYNEQFF
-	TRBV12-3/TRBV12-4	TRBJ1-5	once	TGTGCCAGCAGTTTGCAGAGCAATCAGCCCCAGCATTTT	CASSLQSNQPQHF
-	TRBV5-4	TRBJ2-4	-	TGTGCCAGCAGCTTGGACCGAAGGAGGGACATTCAGTACTTC	CASSLDRRRDIQYF
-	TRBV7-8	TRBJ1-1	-	TGTGCCAGCAGCCTCCGAGCGAGGGGGATGAACACTGAAGCTTTCTTT	CASSLRARGMNTEAFF
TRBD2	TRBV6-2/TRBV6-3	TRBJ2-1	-	TGTGCCAGCAGTTACTCCCCTAGCGGGGGGCTGTACAATGAGCAGTTCTTC	CASSYSPSGGLYNEQFF
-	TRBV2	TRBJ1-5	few	TGTGCCAGCAGTGAATTCCTCGGACTAAGTAATCAGCCCCAGCATTTT	CASSEFLGLSNQPQHF
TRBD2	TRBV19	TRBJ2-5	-	TGTGCCAGTAGTAAGGGACTAGCAACCGAGACCCAGTACTTC	CASSKGLATETQYF
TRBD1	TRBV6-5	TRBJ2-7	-	TGTGCCAGCACTGGGACAGGGGAGTTCTACGAGCAGTACTTC	CASTGTGEFYEQYF
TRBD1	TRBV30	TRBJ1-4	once	TGTGCCTGGAGTGGGGGACAGGGGGCTAATGAAAAACTGTTTTTT	CAWSGGQGANEKLFF
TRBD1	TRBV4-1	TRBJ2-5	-	TGCGCCAGCAGCCCGGGACAGGGTCAAGAGACCCAGTACTTC	CASSPGQGQETQYF
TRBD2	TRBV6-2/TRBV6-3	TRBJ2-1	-	TGTGCCAGCAGTTACCGAACCGGGCTCCGGGAGGGGCAGTTCTTC	CASSYRTGLREGQFF
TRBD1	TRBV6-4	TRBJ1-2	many	TGTGCCAGCAGTGACTCGACAGGGGGCGGCTACACCTTC	CASSDSTGGGYTF
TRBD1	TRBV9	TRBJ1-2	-	TGTGCCAGCAGCGCCAATACAGGGGCTGGCTACACCTTC	CASSANTGAGYTF
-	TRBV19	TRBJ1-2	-	TGTGCCAGTAGTGCCCCCGGGGGGCTCAGTGGCTACACCTTC	CASSAPGGLSGYTF
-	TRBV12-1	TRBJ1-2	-	TGTGCCAGCAGTTTCCTCGCGGGCCTATACCCCCTTAACTATGGCTACACCTTC	CASSFLAGLYPLNYGYTF
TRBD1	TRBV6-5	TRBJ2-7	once	TGTGCCAGCAGTTACTCGATGACAGGGAACGAGCAGTACTTC	CASSYSMTGNEQYF
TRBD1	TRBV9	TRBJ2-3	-	TGTGCCAGCAGCCCGGGACAGGGTGTAGCAGATACGCAGTATTTT	CASSPGQGVADTQYF
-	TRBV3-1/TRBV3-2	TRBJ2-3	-	TGTGCCAGCAGCCAAGATGGGGAGGCAAGAGATACGCAGTATTTT	CASSQDGEARDTQYF
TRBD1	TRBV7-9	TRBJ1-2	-	TGTGCCAGCAGCCAGCCGGGACAGGCGGATGGCTACACCTTC	CASSQPGQADGYTF
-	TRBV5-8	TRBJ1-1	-	TGTGCCAGCAGCTTACACCGGGAAACCCGGAACACTGAAGCTTTCTTT	CASSLHRETRNTEAFF
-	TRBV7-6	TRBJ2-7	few	TGTGCCAGCAGCTATGCCTCGGACAACTCCTACGAGCAGTACTTC	CASSYASDNSYEQYF
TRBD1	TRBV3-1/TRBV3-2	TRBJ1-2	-	TGTGCCAGCAGCCAAGAGGGGACAGGGTCTAACTATGGCTACACCTTC	CASSQEGTGSNYGYTF
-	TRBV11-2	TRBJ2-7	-	TGTGCCAGCAGCCGTATTTTGACAGGCTTCTACGAGCAGTACTTC	CASSRILTGFYEQYF
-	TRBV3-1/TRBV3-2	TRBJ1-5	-	TGTGCCAGCAGCCCGGAGAGTGGCAATCAGCCCCAGCATTTT	CASSPESGNQPQHF
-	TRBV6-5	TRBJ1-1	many	TGTGCCAGCAGTTACTCCCCCCGGACTGTTGGTACTGAAGCTTTCTTT	CASSYSPRTVGTEAFF
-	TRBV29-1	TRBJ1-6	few	TGCAGCGTTGGAACAGGATCTTCACCCCTCCACTTT	CSVGTGSSPLHF
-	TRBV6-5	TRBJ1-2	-	TGTGCCAGCAGTTACGGGACACCTAACTATGGCTACACCTTC	CASSYGTPNYGYTF
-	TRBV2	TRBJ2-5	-	TGTGCCAGCAGTTTAAGAACAGGGAGTGGAGAGACCCAGTACTTC	CASSLRTGSGETQYF
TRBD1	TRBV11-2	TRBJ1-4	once	TGTGCCAGCAGCTTCAGGGGGTCCCATGAAAAACTGTTTTTT	CASSFRGSHEKLFF
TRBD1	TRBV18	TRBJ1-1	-	TGTGCCAGCTCCCCACAGGGGGCGAACACTGAAGCTTTCTTT	CASSPQGANTEAFF
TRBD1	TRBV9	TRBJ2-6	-	TGTGCCAGCAGCGTAGGCATCAGGGGGCTTGGGGCCAACGTCCTGACTTTC	CASSVGIRGLGANVLTF
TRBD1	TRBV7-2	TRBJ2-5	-	TGTGCCAGCAGTCGAGGACAGGGACAGACCCAGTACTTC	CASSRGQGQTQYF
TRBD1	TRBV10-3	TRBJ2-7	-	TGTGCCACGGGACAGGGAACCTACGAGCAGTACTTC	CATGQGTYEQYF
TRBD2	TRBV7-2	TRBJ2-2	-	TGTGCCAGCAGCTTAGGACTAGCGAGGAACACCGGGGAGCTGTTTTTT	CASSLGLARNTGELFF
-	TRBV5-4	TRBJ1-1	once	TGTGCCAGCAGCTTTCCGGGAACCCAGAACACTGAAGCTTTCTTT	CASSFPGTQNTEAFF
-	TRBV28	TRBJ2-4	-	TGTGCCAGCAGTTTCCGGGTTATGGACATTCAGTACTTC	CASSFRVMDIQYF
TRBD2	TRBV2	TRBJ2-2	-	TGTGCCAGCGCCAAGCGGGGGGGGACCGGGGAGCTGTTTTTT	CASAKRGGTGELFF
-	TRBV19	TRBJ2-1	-	TGTGCCACCAGACAGGTGGAACAGGGCAGCGATGAGCAGTTCTTC	CATRQVEQGSDEQFF
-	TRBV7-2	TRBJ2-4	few	TGTGCCAGCAGCTCCAGGGTCCTAGCCAAAAACATTCAGTACTTC	CASSSRVLAKNIQYF
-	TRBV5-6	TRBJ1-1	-	TGTGCCAGCAGCTCCACAGGGAGTAGGACTGAAGCTTTCTTT	CASSSTGSRTEAFF
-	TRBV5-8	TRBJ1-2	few	TGTGCCAGCAGCCGTTCGTGGCAGGGGACTGGCTACACCTTC	CASSRSWQGTGYTF
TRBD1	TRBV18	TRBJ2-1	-	TGTGCCAGCTCACTTGCAGGGGGCCACAATGAGCAGTTCTTC	CASSLAGGHNEQFF
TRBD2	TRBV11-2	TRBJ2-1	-	TGTGCCAGCAGCTTAGTGGGCACTAGCGGGGGGGCCACAAGAAATGAGCAGTTCTTC	CASSLVGTSGGATRNEQFF
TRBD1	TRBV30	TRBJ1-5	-	TGTGCCTGGGGTATTACAGGGGGACATAGCAATCAGCCCCAGCATTTT	CAWGITGGHSNQPQHF
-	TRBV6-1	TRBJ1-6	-	TGTGCCAGCAGTGAGTTGCGAGGGGGACCCCTCCACTTT	CASSELRGGPLHF
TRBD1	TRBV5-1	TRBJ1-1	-	TGCGCCAGCAGCCCGGGACAGGCGGTGGCTGAAGCTTTCTTT	CASSPGQAVAEAFF